These T cell receptor beta chains were read from a single sample in a study of glioma-infiltrating T cells. A single record per CDR3 protein comes from TCRdb applying MiXCR to the multiplex PCR reads. Counted here are about 89,000 distinct CDR3 sequences, about 25% occurring once; the ten biggest clones make up over 5%. Sequences were obtained from glioma tissue, nonneoplastic brain tissue, or PBMCs (not recorded which). Every receptor here comes from a human donor with low-grade glioma or glioblastoma, undergoing nonglioma brain surgery, or in good health (not recorded which). CDR3s include the opening cysteine and the closing phenylalanine or tryptophan. Fields, in order: D gene, V gene, J gene, clone size, CDR3 DNA, CDR3 protein. D genes are given only for firm matches. For some rows the clone size is stated as once, few or many, or as a class when expanded; others skip it.

.	TRBV7-8	TRBJ2-1	many	TGTGCCAGCAGCTTAGGCGGGACTGGTGAGCAGTTCTTC	CASSLGGTGEQFF
.	TRBV7-8	TRBJ2-3	many	TGTGCCAGCAGCTTAGGATTGCTCTCCTCGAACACAGATACGCAGTATTTT	CASSLGLLSSNTDTQYF
.	TRBV4-1	TRBJ1-2	many	TGCGCCAGCAGCCAAGATCGGGCCAGGGGCTATGGCTACACCTTC	CASSQDRARGYGYTF
.	TRBV6-1	TRBJ2-1	many	TGTGCCAGCACCAACTGGAGCTCCTACAATGAGCAGTTCTTC	CASTNWSSYNEQFF
.	TRBV6-6	TRBJ2-3	many	TGTGCCAGCAGTTACCCCAGCGAGGTGGGGACAGATACGCAGTATTTT	CASSYPSEVGTDTQYF
TRBD1	TRBV11-2	TRBJ1-2	many	TGTGCCAGCAGCCCACGGGACAGGGGAAATGGCTACACCTTC	CASSPRDRGNGYTF
TRBD1	TRBV6-1	TRBJ2-7	few	TGTGCCAGCAGTCGGACAGGTACCTACGAGCAGTACTTC	CASSRTGTYEQYF
TRBD2	TRBV11-2	TRBJ2-7	.	TGTGCCAGCAGTCTTTCCCCCGGGACTAAGACGCCAGAGCAGTACTTC	CASSLSPGTKTPEQYF
.	TRBV7-9	TRBJ1-1	few	TGTGCCAGCAGTGCGACGGGGCCATTCCCTCCTTTCTTT	CASSATGPFPPFF
.	TRBV6-1	TRBJ1-5	many	TGTGCCAGCAGTGAAGCTGCGGGGGGCGTAGGGAATCAGCCCCAGCATTTT	CASSEAAGGVGNQPQHF
TRBD2	TRBV6-2/TRBV6-3	TRBJ2-1	many	TGTGCCAGCAGCCCTCGGGCTAGCGGGGTCGGTGAGCAGTTCTTC	CASSPRASGVGEQFF
TRBD2	TRBV7-8	TRBJ2-1	many	TGTGCCAGCAGCTCACGTCGGAGCGGGGACTACAATGAGCAGTTCTTC	CASSSRRSGDYNEQFF
.	TRBV19	TRBJ1-1	many	TGTGCCAGTAGTATCGGGGGGGACGTGACTGAAGCTTTCTTT	CASSIGGDVTEAFF
.	TRBV6-2/TRBV6-3	TRBJ2-2	many	TGTGCCAGCAGTTACGGCAGGTCCTACACCGGGGAGCTGTTTTTT	CASSYGRSYTGELFF
.	TRBV15	TRBJ1-3	many	TGTGCCACCAGCAGAGATATGAGCGGTGGAAACACCATATATTTT	CATSRDMSGGNTIYF
TRBD2	TRBV7-9	TRBJ2-3	.	TGTGCCAGCAGCTTAGGTCTAGCGGGAGGCGCAGATACGCAGTATTTT	CASSLGLAGGADTQYF
TRBD2	TRBV29-1	TRBJ2-3	.	TGCAGCGTTGAGAGACTAGCGGGAGGGTCGGATACGCAGTATTTT	CSVERLAGGSDTQYF
TRBD2	TRBV27	TRBJ2-1	.	TGTGCCAGCAGTCCCCGGACTAGCGGGAGGAAATGCAATGAGCAGCTCTTC	CASSPRTSGRKCNEQLF
.	TRBV15	TRBJ1-4	many	TGTGCCACCAGCCCCGAGGGGACAACTAATGAAAAACTGTTTTTT	CATSPEGTTNEKLFF
TRBD2	TRBV6-1	TRBJ2-7	many	TGTGCCAGCACCACAACTGGGGGGGACGAGCAGTACTTC	CASTTTGGDEQYF
.	TRBV12-3/TRBV12-4	TRBJ1-2	.	TGTGCCAGCAGTCTCGGACGGTCCTATGTCCGCTACACCTTC	CASSLGRSYVRYTF
.	TRBV12-3/TRBV12-4	TRBJ1-1	many	TGTGCCAGCAGTTTTCGGACACAGAACACTGAAGCTTTCTTT	CASSFRTQNTEAFF